This T cell receptor (beta chain) came from a study of blood T cell repertoires in COVID-19. Whole-study context: Sites across the United States, Italy and Spain contributed samples from acute and convalescent COVID-19. Nucleic acid was either cDNA or gDNA, and it came from T cells, B-cell-depleted T cells, or PBMCs.

Method: immunoSEQ multiplex PCR; TCRdb's copy keeps in-frame clones and lacks some. The table lists approximately 210,000 clones, about 90% of them singletons. The V end was cut by 4 bases, the J end by 9 bases, with 12 bases between. The CDR3 is 12 amino acids. From germline, CDR1 is SGHKS and CDR2 YYEKEE (reference sequence). The TCR comes from a man aged 25 to 45 with acute or convalescent COVID-19. Sequencing input: peripheral blood. The gene calls are TRBV5-5 and TRBJ2-3; TRBD1 is a possible D gene (6 bases). CDR3 sequence (DNA): TGTGCCAGCAGCAACGACAGGTTCACGCAGTATTTT. Its protein is CASSNDRFTQYF. The variable domain in full, with the rest retrieved from reference TRBV5-5 and TRBJ2-3, is DAGVTQSPTHLIKTRGQQVTLRCSPISGHKSVSWYQQVLGQGPQFIFQYYEKEERGRGNFPDRFSARQFPNYSSELNVNALLLGDSALYLCASSNDRFTQYFGPGTRLTVL.